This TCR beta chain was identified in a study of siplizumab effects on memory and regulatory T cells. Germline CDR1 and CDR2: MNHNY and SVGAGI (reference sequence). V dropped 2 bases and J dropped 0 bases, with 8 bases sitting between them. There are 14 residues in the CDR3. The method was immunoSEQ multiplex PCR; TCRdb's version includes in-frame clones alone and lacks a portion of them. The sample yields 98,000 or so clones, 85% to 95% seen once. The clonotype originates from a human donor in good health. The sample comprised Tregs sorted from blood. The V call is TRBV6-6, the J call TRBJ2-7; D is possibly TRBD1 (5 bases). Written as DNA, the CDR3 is TGTGCCAGCAGTTACAGGGGAAGCTCCTACGAGCAGTACTTC. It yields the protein CASSYRGSSYEQYF.